One sample yielded the 4 T cell receptor beta chains listed below, sequenced in a study of beta chain features in type 1 diabetes. The entirety of the isolated RNA underwent reverse transcription, so expressed TCRB transcripts were sequenced. This table comes from immunoSEQ multiplex PCR, and its TCRdb copy is limited to in-frame clones, with some not included. This repertoire shows about 360,000 clones, approximately 12% found once; its top ten account for approximately 0.015%. The source material was naive CD4+ T cells from blood. These receptors came from a young man in good health.

This clone was observed a few times. The V call is TRBV7-2, the J call TRBJ2-5; D is possibly TRBD1 (5 bases). The CDR3 runs 13 residues. The V and J ends lost 5 bases and 2 bases respectively, with 9 bases between them. The germline CDR1 and CDR2 sequences are SGHTA and FQGNSA. For the CDR3, the DNA is TGTGCCAGCAGCCCCAGGGAACAAGAGACCCAGTACTTC. Its protein product is CASSPREQETQYF.

This sequence joins TRBV10-3 and TRBJ2-5, with D unresolved. Trimming stripped 3 bases from V and 5 bases from J, with 16 bases between. CDR1 ENHRY and CDR2 SYGVKD come from the germline V gene. The CDR3 has 15 residues. The CDR3 loop is CAISEPGVVQETQYF. CDR3 DNA: TGTGCCATCAGTGAACCCGGAGTGGTTCAGGAGACCCAGTACTTC.

This rearrangement joins TRBV30 to TRBJ2-7, with 7 bases lining up with TRBD1. The CDR3 extends over 14 amino acids. Germline CDR1 GTSNPN, CDR2 SVGIG (reference sequence). J was trimmed by 2 bases and V by 5 bases; bases with no gene match: 9. The DNA for the CDR3 is TGTGCCTGGCAAAAGGAACAGGGGCCCTACGAGCAGTACTTC. Amino acid sequence: CAWQKEQGPYEQYF.

This clone was observed a few times. The V call is TRBV28, the J call TRBJ2-7; D is undetermined. The V gene lost 4 bases and the J gene lost 2 bases, with 15 bases spanning the gap. Germline loops: CDR1 MDHEN, CDR2 SYDVKM. The CDR3 length is 15 residues. Written as DNA, the CDR3 is TGTGCCAGCAGTTCGGTTGGTGGGCGCCCCTACGAGCAGTACTTC. It specifies CASSSVGGRPYEQYF.